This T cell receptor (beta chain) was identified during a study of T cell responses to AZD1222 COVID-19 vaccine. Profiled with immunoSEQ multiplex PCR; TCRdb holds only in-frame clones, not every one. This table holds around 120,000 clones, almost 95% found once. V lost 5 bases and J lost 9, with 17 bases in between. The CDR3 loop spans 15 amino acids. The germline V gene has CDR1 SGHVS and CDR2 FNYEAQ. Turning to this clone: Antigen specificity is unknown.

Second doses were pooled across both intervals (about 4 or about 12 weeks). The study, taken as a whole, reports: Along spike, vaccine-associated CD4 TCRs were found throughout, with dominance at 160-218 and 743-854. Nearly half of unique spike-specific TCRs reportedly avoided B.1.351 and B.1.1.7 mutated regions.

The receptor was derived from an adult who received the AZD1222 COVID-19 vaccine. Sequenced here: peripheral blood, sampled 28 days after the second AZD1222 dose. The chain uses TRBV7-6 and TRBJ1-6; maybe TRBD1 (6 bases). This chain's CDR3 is CASSNTGSSSSPLHF. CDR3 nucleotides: TGTGCCAGCAGCAATACAGGGTCTTCCAGTTCACCCCTCCACTTT.